The 22 T cell receptor beta chains given below trace back to one sample, sequenced in a study of T cells after yellow fever vaccination. MiXCR, applied by TCRdb to the 5' RACE reads, yields one record per CDR3 protein. The table includes some 350,000 distinct CDR3 sequences, approximately 6% detected once. Specimen: PBMCs, collected 5 days after the yellow fever booster vaccination. The receptors derive from a man aged 30 to 39 who received the YFV17D yellow fever vaccine.

The chain has TRBV7-2 and TRBJ1-1; D unresolved. Trimming removed 3 bases from V and 0 bases from J, with 8 bases in between. This CDR3 spans 14 amino acids. The germline gives CDR1 SGHTA, CDR2 FQGNSA. DNA of the CDR3: TGTGCCAGCAGCTTGGAATCCATGAACACTGAAGCTTTCTTT. As protein: CASSLESMNTEAFF.

This clonotype has more than one count but fewer than ten. The chain recombines TRBV29-1 with TRBJ1-2, with D uncertain. The CDR3 contains 13 residues. Trimming took 7 bases from V and 0 from J, leaving 12 bases between them. Germline V gene data show CDR1 as SQVTM and CDR2 as ANQGSEA. The CDR3 bases are TGCAGCGCCCGCCCCGGAGCTAACTATGGCTACACCTTC. Translating it yields CSARPGANYGYTF.

V is TRBV11-2 and J is TRBJ1-6, with D unclear. The CDR3 loop spans 15 amino acids. Germline-derived CDR1 and CDR2 are SGHAT and FQNNGV. V gave up 0 bases and J gave up 7 bases, with 10 bases separating them. This CDR3 is CASSLEGNSNSPLHF. As DNA, the CDR3 is TGTGCCAGCAGCTTAGAGGGAAACTCCAATTCACCCCTCCACTTT.

This clonotype has more than one count but fewer than ten. The chain combines TRBV5-1 with TRBJ2-3; D remains unclear. Germline CDR1 is SGHRS and CDR2 is YFSETQ. CDR3 length: 14 amino acids. V lost 2 bases and J lost 5, with 12 bases in between. This CDR3 is CASSLRLERDTQYF. DNA for the CDR3: TGCGCCAGCAGCTTACGTCTAGAGAGAGATACGCAGTATTTT.

This clonotype was seen more than once but under ten times. The chain employs TRBV29-1 and TRBJ1-3, with TRBD1 matching over 9 bases. The CDR3 runs 15 residues. In germline, CDR1 is SQVTM, CDR2 ANQGSEA. V lost 5 bases to trimming and J lost 4 bases; unmatched junction nucleotides: 9. CDR3 region: CSVQRGTGRGNTIYF. In DNA form, the CDR3 reads TGCAGCGTTCAGAGGGGGACAGGGAGAGGAAACACCATATATTTT.

This clonotype has ten or more counts. The CDR3 DNA is TGTGCCTGGAGTGTTGGTCATCAAGAGACCCAGTACTTC. Residues: CAWSVGHQETQYF. This chain joins TRBV30 and TRBJ2-5; D gene ambiguous. The germline V and J ends were trimmed by 0 bases and 2 bases, with 7 bases remaining between them. Per germline, CDR1 GTSNPN and CDR2 SVGIG (reference sequence). The CDR3 length is 13 residues. Supplemented by reference TRBV30 and TRBJ2-5, the full variable domain reads SQTIHQWPATLVQPVGSPLSLECTVEGTSNPNLYWYRQAAGRGLQLLFYSVGIGQISSEVPQNLSASRPQDRQFILSSKKLLLSDSGFYLCAWSVGHQETQYFGPGTRLLVL.

This clonotype was observed a handful of times. The gene calls are TRBV5-1 and TRBJ2-7; D not resolved. The CDR3 consists of 14 residues. With 1 base removed from V and 5 bases from J, the gap between germline ends came to 13 bases. Germline assignment: CDR1 SGHRS and CDR2 YFSETQ. CDR3 residues: CASSLNQKANEQYF. As DNA, the CDR3 is TGCGCCAGCAGCTTGAACCAAAAGGCCAACGAGCAGTACTTC. Complete variable domain (other parts from reference TRBV5-1 and TRBJ2-7): KAGVTQTPRYLIKTRGQQVTLSCSPISGHRSVSWYQQTPGQGLQFLFEYFSETQRNKGNFPGRFSGRQFSNSRSEMNVSTLELGDSALYLCASSLNQKANEQYFGPGTRLTVT.

The chain recombines TRBV29-1 with TRBJ2-7; TRBD1 matches 7 bases. Looked up from germline, CDR1 is SQVTM and CDR2 is ANQGSEA. J was trimmed by 5 bases and V by 6 bases; bases with no gene match: 7. The CDR3 contains 12 residues. CDR3 sequence (DNA): TGCAGCGTACGACAGGGAATGAACGAGCAGTACTTC. Amino acids: CSVRQGMNEQYF.

This clonotype was observed at least ten times. This chain links TRBV16 with TRBJ2-1; TRBD2 matches at 7 bases. With V trimmed by 0 bases and J by 4 bases, 0 bases remained unmatched. The CDR3 length is 14 residues. Germline CDR1 reads KGHSY; CDR2 reads FQNENV. The CDR3 coding sequence is TGTGCCAGCAGCCAATCTAGCGGGTACAATGAGCAGTTCTTC. As protein: CASSQSSGYNEQFF.

The V gene is TRBV20-1, the J gene TRBJ2-7; D tentatively fits TRBD1 or TRBD2 (5 bases each). This CDR3 spans 14 amino acids. Looked up from germline, CDR1 is DFQATT and CDR2 is SNEGSKA (reference sequence). Trimming removed 6 bases at V and 2 bases at J, with 17 bases between. Written as DNA, the CDR3 is TGCAGTGCGATTGGGACGGACTCTGCCTACGAGCAGTACTTC. The encoded protein is CSAIGTDSAYEQYF.

This clonotype was counted at least ten times. This sequence joins TRBV4-2 and TRBJ2-5; TRBD2 matches 10 bases. The germline V gene encodes CDR1 LGHNA and CDR2 YNFKEQ. The V and J ends lost 4 bases and 3 bases, in that order; junction bases with no gene match: 8. The CDR3 has 16 residues. The CDR3 loop reads CASSRIGLAEKETQYF. The CDR3 DNA reads TGTGCCAGCAGCCGGATAGGACTAGCGGAGAAAGAGACCCAGTACTTC.

This clonotype was recorded a few times. J is TRBJ1-2 and V is TRBV20-1; the D is unclear. The CDR3 runs to 10 residues. Trimming removed 6 bases from V and 8 bases from J, with 10 bases in between. Germline V lookup: CDR1 DFQATT, CDR2 SNEGSKA (reference sequence). The CDR3 coding sequence is TGCAGTGCCCTGATAAAGGGCTACACCTTC. Its translation is CSALIKGYTF.

This clonotype was seen ten or more times. The V and J genes are TRBV5-1 and TRBJ1-1, with a weak D call TRBD1 (6 bases). There are 16 residues in the CDR3. Looked up from germline, CDR1 is SGHRS and CDR2 is YFSETQ. The V end lost 0 bases, the J end lost 3 bases, and 15 bases lay between the germline ends. CDR3 loop: CASSLAPGARDTEAFF. CDR3 DNA: TGCGCCAGCAGCTTGGCGCCAGGGGCACGGGACACTGAAGCTTTCTTT.

This clonotype was detected a few times. The CDR3 protein is CAWSSGAGVFDEQFF. CDR3 DNA: TGTGCCTGGAGCAGTGGGGCAGGGGTCTTCGATGAGCAGTTCTTC. The V call is TRBV30, the J call TRBJ2-1; tentative D call: TRBD1 (6 bases). The V gene's germline CDR1 is GTSNPN and CDR2 SVGIG (reference sequence). This CDR3 has 15 residues. Trimming stripped 3 bases from V and 8 bases from J, with 20 bases between.

This clonotype was counted between two and nine times. This chain connects TRBV20-1 to TRBJ2-2; 7 nucleotides match TRBD2. From germline, CDR1 is DFQATT and CDR2 SNEGSKA (reference sequence). The length of the CDR3 is 14 residues. After removal of 6 bases from V and 5 bases from J, the junction contained 9 bases not matched to a gene. The CDR3 spells CSAAGPRGTGELFF. The CDR3 region has the DNA TGCAGTGCAGCGGGGCCGAGGGGAACCGGGGAGCTGTTTTTT.

This clonotype has only a few counts. This chain connects TRBV18 to TRBJ2-7, with 11 positions matching TRBD2. This CDR3 has 16 residues. V lost 3 bases, J lost 3 bases, and 7 bases stayed unmatched. The germline V gene has CDR1 KGHSH and CDR2 LQKENI. CDR3 nucleotides: TGTGCCAGCTCACCTTTCCCTAGCGGGAGGAGCTACGAGCAGTACTTC. It yields the protein CASSPFPSGRSYEQYF.

The genes are TRBV6-1 and TRBJ2-2; TRBD2 matches at 7 bases. V dropped 7 bases and J dropped 1; count of bases not matched to a gene: 0. The CDR3 is 13 amino acids. In germline, CDR1 is MNHNS, CDR2 SASEGT. The CDR3 bases are TGTGCCAGCAAGCGGGAGAACACCGGGGAGCTGTTTTTT. This codes for CASKRENTGELFF.

This clonotype was found a few times. The chain joins TRBV4-3 to TRBJ1-2, with D maybe TRBD1 (6 bases). V was trimmed by 0 bases and J by 5 bases, leaving 7 bases between them. CDR1 and CDR2 (germline): LGHNA, YSLEER. The CDR3 is 13 amino acids. The CDR3 coding sequence is TGCGCCAGCAGCCAAGAACAGGGATATGGCTACACCTTC. Protein sequence: CASSQEQGYGYTF.

The table lists this clonotype with a few counts. CDR3 nucleotide sequence: TGTGCTAGTGGTTCTCTCTTCTCGGGACTAGCGAATACTAGCACAGATACGCAGTATTTT. Protein: CASGSLFSGLANTSTDTQYF. The chain recombines TRBV12-5 with TRBJ2-3; 10 positions agree with TRBD2. J lost 0 bases, V lost 4 bases, and 16 bases had no gene match. In germline, CDR1 is LGHNT, CDR2 FRNRAP. CDR3 length: 20 amino acids.

This clonotype was counted only a few times. The V call is TRBV4-2, the J call TRBJ2-3; a weak D match, TRBD2 (6 bases). The CDR3 has 16 residues. CDR1 and CDR2 (germline): LGHNA, YNFKEQ. Trimming stripped 4 bases from V and 1 base from J, with 15 bases between. CDR3 coding DNA: TGTGCCAGCAGCCCGAGGTGGGAGGAGGGCACAGATACGCAGTATTTT. This codes for CASSPRWEEGTDTQYF.

This clonotype occurred many times. This sequence joins TRBV11-2 and TRBJ2-5, with 12 bases fitting TRBD2. The CDR3 is 14 amino acids. V trimming: 6 bases; J trimming: 4 bases; junction bases outside the gene matches: 3. Germline assignment: CDR1 SGHAT and CDR2 FQNNGV. The CDR3 DNA sequence: TGTGCCAGCAGGGCACTAGCGGGAGGAGAGACCCAGTACTTC. Amino acids: CASRALAGGETQYF.

Remarks on this clonotype: Germline and junction disagree at one end, which may indicate a read error. The rearrangement links TRBV5-1 to TRBJ2-6; perhaps TRBD1 as D (6 bases). CDR1 SGHRS and CDR2 YFSETQ come from the germline V gene. CDR3 length: 15 amino acids. DNA for the CDR3: TGCACCAGCAGCCCCAACAGGGTTGGGGCCAACGTCCTGACTTTC. Its translation is CTSSPNRVGANVLTF.